These T cell receptor beta chains were read from a single sample in a study of cytomegalovirus exposure and HLA in healthy donors. The method was immunoSEQ multiplex PCR; TCRdb's version includes in-frame clones alone and lacks a portion of them. The sample lists fewer than 250,000 clones; around 86% were seen once. Sequenced input: PBMCs. Receptors originate from a woman between 18 and 29 years old in good health and CMV-seropositive. Each CDR3 is given with its conserved first and last residue. D genes are given only for firm matches. Clone size is not always given. Where it is, it says once, few, many or a class for expanded clones.

>few|TRBJ2-7|TRBD2|TRBV7-8
TGTGCCAGCAGCTCTCGGGAGGGGAGGACGGAGCAGTACTTC
CASSSREGRTEQYF
>NA|TRBJ2-1|NA|TRBV9
TGTGCCAGCAGCCCTCCCGGCGACATTGAGCAGTTCTTC
CASSPPGDIEQFF
>NA|TRBJ2-7|NA|TRBV29-1
TGCAGCGCCGAGGGGGGGGCCCTTTCCTACGAGCAGTACTTC
CSAEGGALSYEQYF
>NA|TRBJ2-2|NA|TRBV9
TGTGCCAGCAGCGTAGACCGAGCGGGCACCGGGGAGCTGTTTTTT
CASSVDRAGTGELFF
>NA|TRBJ2-1|NA|TRBV9
TGTGCCAGCAGCCTTGGAGACAAGAGGGGGTACGATAACAATGAGCAGTTCTTC
CASSLGDKRGYDNNEQFF
>NA|TRBJ1-5|NA|TRBV19
TGTGCCAGTAGCCTGTGGGGAGGAAATCAGCCCCAGCATTTT
CASSLWGGNQPQHF
>NA|TRBJ1-5|NA|TRBV19
TGTGCCAGTAGTATTCCTAATCAGCCCCAGCATTTT
CASSIPNQPQHF
>NA|TRBJ1-5|NA|TRBV7-8
TGTGCCAGCAGCCCCCCACAGGGAACCTTCAATCAGCCCCAGCATTTT
CASSPPQGTFNQPQHF
>NA|TRBJ2-7|TRBD1|TRBV18
TGTGCCAGCTCAGGACGACAGGGTGCCTCCGAGCAGTACTTC
CASSGRQGASEQYF
>NA|TRBJ2-1|TRBD2|TRBV30
TGTGCCTGGAGAGTTGCGGGAGAGGTCTATGAGCAGTTCTTC
CAWRVAGEVYEQFF
>NA|TRBJ2-3|TRBD1|TRBV19
TGTGCCAGTAGTGTGACAGGGGGGAGGGGGGATACGCAGTATTTT
CASSVTGGRGDTQYF
>NA|TRBJ1-2|NA|TRBV18
TGTGCCAGCGTGTACAACAGAGATAACTATGGCTACACCTTC
CASVYNRDNYGYTF
>NA|TRBJ2-1|NA|TRBV5-1
TGCGCCAGCAGCTACAGACAGGTGGAGGATGAGCAGTTCTTC
CASSYRQVEDEQFF
>NA|TRBJ1-1|TRBD1|TRBV10-3
TGTGCCATCAGCGCCGGGACAGGGTCCACTGAAGCTTTCTTT
CAISAGTGSTEAFF
>NA|TRBJ2-7|TRBD2|TRBV27
TGTGCCACCTGGACTAGCGGGGCCGAGAGCTCCTACGAGCAGTACTTC
CATWTSGAESSYEQYF
>few|TRBJ1-2|NA|TRBV4-1
TGCGCCAGCAGAGAGGGATATGGCTACACCTTC
CASREGYGYTF
>NA|TRBJ2-3|TRBD2|TRBV29-1
TGCAGCGCCCTGGGCGGGAGTAGCACAGATACGCAGTATTTT
CSALGGSSTDTQYF
>NA|TRBJ1-2|NA|TRBV7-9
TGTGCCAGTAGTACCTCTGGTGGCTACACCTTC
CASSTSGGYTF
>NA|TRBJ1-3|NA|TRBV6-5
TGTGCCAGCACCCGTGGAAACACCATATATTTT
CASTRGNTIYF
>NA|TRBJ2-3|TRBD1|TRBV9
TGTGCCAGCAGCAATGGGACAGGGGGTGGCACAGATACGCAGTATTTT
CASSNGTGGGTDTQYF
>once|TRBJ1-1|NA|TRBV29-1
TGCAGCGTTGAGGGGGTACACAGGGTGGGAGTCGTGGACACTGAAGCTTTCTTT
CSVEGVHRVGVVDTEAFF
>NA|TRBJ2-2|NA|TRBV7-8
TGTGCCAGCAGCTTAGGCCTTAGCGGAACCGGCACCGGGGAGCTGTTTTTT
CASSLGLSGTGTGELFF
>NA|TRBJ1-5|NA|TRBV28
TGTGCCAGCAGTATAAATCAGCCCCAGCATTTT
CASSINQPQHF
>NA|TRBJ2-7|TRBD2|TRBV7-9
TGTGCCAGCAGCTCCAGCCGGACTAGCGGGAGCTACGAGCAGTACTTC
CASSSSRTSGSYEQYF
>NA|TRBJ2-7|NA|TRBV7-2
TGTGCCAGCAGCTTAGGGGGCGGCCGGGCCTACTACGAGCAGTACTTC
CASSLGGGRAYYEQYF
>NA|TRBJ2-1|NA|TRBV14
TGTGCCAGCAGCCGACGGGGTGGGGGGGCGTATGAGCAGTTCTTC
CASSRRGGGAYEQFF
>NA|TRBJ2-7|TRBD2|TRBV11-2
TGTGCCAGCAGCTTAGAAGCGGGACGGACCTACGAGCAGTACTTC
CASSLEAGRTYEQYF
>NA|TRBJ2-1|TRBD2|TRBV13
TGTGCCAGCAGTATAGCGGGAGATTATAATGAGCAGTTCTTC
CASSIAGDYNEQFF
>NA|TRBJ1-4|TRBD1|TRBV28
TGTGCCAGCAGTGTTATACAGGGGATCAGAGAAAAACTGTTTTTT
CASSVIQGIREKLFF
>NA|TRBJ2-7|TRBD2|TRBV5-6
TGTGCCAGCAGCTTGGTTGGGCTAGCGGCGGTTGAGCAGTACTTC
CASSLVGLAAVEQYF
>NA|TRBJ1-2|NA|TRBV4-1
TGCGCCAGCAGCCAAGCTGCGGGAGACTATGGCTACACCTTC
CASSQAAGDYGYTF
>NA|TRBJ1-2|TRBD1|TRBV5-5
TGTGCCAGCAAGGGGACAGGGGAAAACTATGGCTACACCTTC
CASKGTGENYGYTF
>NA|TRBJ2-7|TRBD1|TRBV5-1
TGCGCCAGCCTCCCCGGGACAGGGGCCTACGAGCAGTACTTC
CASLPGTGAYEQYF
>NA|TRBJ2-5|TRBD2|TRBV5-1
TGCGCCAGCAGCTCCGGCGGGGGGCGTGAAGAGACCCAGTACTTC
CASSSGGGREETQYF
>NA|TRBJ2-1|TRBD1|TRBV7-7
TGTGCCAGCAGCCAGACACAGGGGAATGAGCAGTTCTTC
CASSQTQGNEQFF
>NA|TRBJ2-3|NA|TRBV7-9
TGTGCCAGCAGCTCTACAGGGACATTCAGCACAGATACGCAGTATTTT
CASSSTGTFSTDTQYF
>NA|TRBJ2-4|TRBD2|TRBV10-3
TGTGCCATCAGTGAGGCGGGGGGTAAAGGCATTCAGTACTTC
CAISEAGGKGIQYF
>NA|TRBJ2-5|TRBD2|TRBV2
TGTGCCAGCAGGAGGACCGGGACTAGCGGTACATCGGGGGGGACCCAGTACTTC
CASRRTGTSGTSGGTQYF
>NA|TRBJ2-7|NA|TRBV6-1
TGTGCCAGCAGTGAGGGGGCGCACATCTACGAGCAGTACTTC
CASSEGAHIYEQYF
>NA|TRBJ1-5|NA|TRBV4-1
TGCGCCAGCAGCCAAGATCTGCGGGGGCGACAGCCCCAGCATTTT
CASSQDLRGRQPQHF
>NA|TRBJ2-7|TRBD1|TRBV28
TGTGCCAGCAGTTTAGTGAACAGGGGGCTGGAGTACTTC
CASSLVNRGLEYF
>NA|TRBJ2-2|NA|TRBV9
TGTGCCAGCAGCGTAGTGGGGCTGAGAACCGGGGAGCTGTTTTTT
CASSVVGLRTGELFF
>NA|TRBJ2-1|TRBD2|TRBV18
TGTGCCAGCTCCCTCGCTAGCGGCCGCTACAATGAGCAGTTCTTC
CASSLASGRYNEQFF
>once|TRBJ2-7|NA|TRBV7-7
TGTGCCAGCAGCTTAATGCCGGGTCTTTCCTACGAGCAGTACTTC
CASSLMPGLSYEQYF
>NA|TRBJ1-2|TRBD1|TRBV9
TGTGCCAGCAGCGCGGAGGGACAGGCAATTAACTATGGCTACACCTTC
CASSAEGQAINYGYTF
>once|TRBJ2-7|TRBD1|TRBV4-1
TGCGCCAGCAGCCAAGAGGGTACAGGGGTTACGTACGAGCAGTACTTC
CASSQEGTGVTYEQYF